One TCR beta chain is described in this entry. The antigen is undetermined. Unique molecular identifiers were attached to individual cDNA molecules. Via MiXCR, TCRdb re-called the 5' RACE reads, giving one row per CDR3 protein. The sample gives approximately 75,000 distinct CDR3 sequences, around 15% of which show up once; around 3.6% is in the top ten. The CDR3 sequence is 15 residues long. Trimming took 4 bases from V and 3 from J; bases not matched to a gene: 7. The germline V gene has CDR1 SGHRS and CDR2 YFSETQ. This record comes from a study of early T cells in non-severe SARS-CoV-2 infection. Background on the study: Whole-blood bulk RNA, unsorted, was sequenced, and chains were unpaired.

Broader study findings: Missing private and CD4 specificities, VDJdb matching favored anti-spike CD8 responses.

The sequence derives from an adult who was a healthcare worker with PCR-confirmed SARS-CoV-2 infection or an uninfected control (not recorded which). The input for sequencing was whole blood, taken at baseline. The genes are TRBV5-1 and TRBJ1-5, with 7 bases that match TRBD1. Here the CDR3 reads CASSPAGGVNQPQHF. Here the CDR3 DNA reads TGCGCCAGCAGCCCTGCAGGGGGAGTCAATCAGCCCCAGCATTTT.